The clone carrying this T cell receptor beta chain was observed a single time. Its cognate antigen is unknown. The data were obtained in a study of cytomegalovirus exposure and HLA in healthy donors. Study information: Earlier results showed approximately 110 million unique TCR beta sequences derived from roughly 190 million T cells.

Vbeta (60) and Jbeta (13) primers were used in the PCR. Using immunoSEQ multiplex PCR, the repertoire was profiled, and TCRdb retains in-frame clones only, with some absent. The sample shows 150,000 or so clones, about 80% of them seen only once. This CDR3 contains 13 residues. Trimming took off 0 bases at V and 4 bases at J, with 7 bases between the two ends. Germline V gives CDR1 SGHTA, CDR2 FQGNSA. Study-level results: Within an earlier analysis, most TCR beta V segments proved productive either about 87% or about 30% of the time. It emerged from a later analysis that several of the most significant clusters appeared to be linked to common viral pathogens. The listing of 150 or so TCR beta chains classed them as cytomegalovirus-associated.

Sequencing was carried out using PBMCs. This clonotype was obtained from a man aged 25 to 40 in good health and CMV-seropositive. The chain employs TRBV7-2 and TRBJ2-7; D remains unclear. The chain's CDR3 is CASSLAPGYEQYF. The CDR3 coding sequence is TGTGCCAGCAGCTTAGCGCCCGGTTACGAGCAGTACTTC. The full variable domain, with the rest looked up from reference TRBV7-2 and TRBJ2-7, is GAGVSQSPSNKVTEKGKDVELRCDPISGHTALYWYRQSLGQGLEFLIYFQGNSAPDKSGLPSDRFSAERTGGSVSTLTIQRTQQEDSAVYLCASSLAPGYEQYFGPGTRLTVT.